This T cell receptor (beta chain) was recovered during a study of blood T cell repertoires in COVID-19 (dated by TCRdb to between 2020 and 2021). General notes on the study: Collaborator samples came from the United States, Italy and Spain and covered acute and convalescent phases of COVID-19. The material from the prospective study consisted of cDNA or gDNA derived from T cells, B-cell-depleted T cells, or PBMCs. A freely available public database, intended as a resource for researchers studying the immune response to SARS-CoV-2, is where the repertoires were released. Nearly every sample came with metadata listing a de-identified subject ID, COVID-19 status, age in years and sex. Deeply sampled blood TCRbeta repertoires from subjects exposed to, actively infected with, or recovered from COVID-19 were included in the dataset. Samples came from the ongoing ImmuneRACE study (first 160 participants) plus 1,254 subjects from 6 global collaborators. Where HLA class I and class II types were available, the types were taken from metadata supplied by the sample provider, not from assay-based typing. The paper's findings and limits, for the study overall: Clinical and demographic metadata were provided uncurated, with the amount varying by source and participant.

The collaborating institutions used their own protocols to collect whole blood in K2EDTA tubes. For TCRbeta analysis, collaborators shipped samples as frozen whole blood, isolated PBMCs, or DNA extracted from either of those sample types. In regard to this clone: Its antigen has not been determined. No clone much larger than this one lies a single base away; base qualities are absent.

TCRbeta CDR3 regions were amplified from genomic DNA by means of the immunoSEQ Assay, a bias-controlled multiplex PCR. As for the original processing: The number of nucleated cells in each sample was estimated from the amplification of reference gene primers within the assay. To quantify the absolute abundance of each unique TCRbeta CDR3 rearrangement, sequence reads were collapsed and filtered. Productive Simpson clonality was computed per sample as the square root of Simpson's diversity index over productive rearrangements. TCRdb took this table from immuneACCESS and kept in-frame rearrangements with V and J called. Such tables lack part of the clones; where checked against another copy, unresolved V genes explain under half of the gap, and the rest is unexplained. D and trimming were read from the DNA, whereas the V and J calls and clone size are those reported in that table. This sample gives 95,000 to 150,000 clones in total; over 65% of them show up just once. The ten largest clonotypes hold 0.75% to 0.9% of the sample.

Sequencing input: peripheral blood. The receptor's source is a human donor with acute or convalescent COVID-19. The donor label of this sample is uncertain.

The CDR3 corresponds to CASSAGQGGYEQYF. The bases read TGTGCCAGCAGCGCGGGACAGGGTGGCTACGAGCAGTACTTC. The rearranged segments are TRBV13 and TRBJ2-7; 9 nucleotides in the junction match TRBD1. Germline trimming: 5 bases from V, 3 bases from J; junction bases outside gene matches: 5. The CDR3 sequence holds 14 residues, the cysteine and phenylalanine included. Here the CDR3 DNA is all that survives: 42 bases in frame from base 1. The germline V gene (reference sequence) gives CDR1 as PRHDT and CDR2 as FYEKMQ. The CDR3, completed at both ends by the reference TRBV13 and TRBJ2-7 genes, gives the full variable domain AAGVIQSPRHLIKEKRETATLKCYPIPRHDTVYWYQQGPGQDPQFLISFYEKMQSDKGSIPDRFSAQQFSDYHSELNMSSLELGDSALYFCASSAGQGGYEQYFGPGTRLTVT.